The rows below give T cell receptor beta chains drawn from one sample of a study of post-analysis software for immune sequencing data. One entry per CDR3 protein, called by TCRdb with MiXCR from the PCR reads. The sample holds more than 450,000 distinct CDR3 sequences, under 40% seen once. Input material: blood. The receptors derive from a girl aged 2-17 years with multiple sclerosis. CDR3s include the opening cysteine and the closing phenylalanine or tryptophan. A D gene is named only where the DNA matches it firmly. The size field is filled for only some rows; it gives once, few, many or a size class.

D gene	clone size	V gene	J gene	CDR3 DNA	CDR3 protein
TRBD1	once	TRBV29-1	TRBJ2-1	TGCAGCGTCTCCGGGACAGGGGCCTACAATGAGCAGTTCTTC	CSVSGTGAYNEQFF
.	few	TRBV5-6	TRBJ2-1	TGTGCCAGCAGCTTGGGGGGGACAATGACCTACAATGAGCAGTTCTTC	CASSLGGTMTYNEQFF
.	.	TRBV5-1	TRBJ1-1	TGCGCCAGCTCCGTCGGGGTCATAAACACTGAAGCTTTCTTT	CASSVGVINTEAFF
.	few	TRBV28	TRBJ2-5	TGTGCCAGCAGCAAAGACATGTCGGAGACCCAGTACTTC	CASSKDMSETQYF
TRBD2	few	TRBV12-3/TRBV12-4	TRBJ2-1	TGTGCCAGCAGTCCCCCTTATAGCGGGGGCTACCACAATGAGCAGTTCTTC	CASSPPYSGGYHNEQFF
.	.	TRBV7-2	TRBJ2-6	TGTGCCAGCAGCCCCAAGGAAGTTGGGTCTGGGGCCAACGTCCTGACTTTC	CASSPKEVGSGANVLTF
.	.	TRBV20-1	TRBJ1-5	TGCAGTGCTAGAGGGACGTTGGGACTCAATCAGCCCCAGCATTTT	CSARGTLGLNQPQHF
.	.	TRBV7-9	TRBJ1-6	TGTGCCAGCAACAGGGACAATTCACCCCTCCACTTT	CASNRDNSPLHF
.	few	TRBV6-6	TRBJ2-5	TGTGCCAGCAGTTACTCGAAGGAGACCCAGTACTTC	CASSYSKETQYF
TRBD1	.	TRBV6-6	TRBJ2-5	TGTGCCGGCAGCTTCGACAGGGACGGGACCCAGTACTTC	CAGSFDRDGTQYF
TRBD2	.	TRBV11-1	TRBJ2-1	TGTGCCAGCAGCTCCCCCTTTCGGGGGGGTAGGGATGAGCAGTTCTTC	CASSSPFRGGRDEQFF
.	few	TRBV3-1	TRBJ2-7	TGTGCCAGCAGCCAAGCCGGGACACGAGACTACGAGCAGTACTTC	CASSQAGTRDYEQYF
TRBD1	few	TRBV7-8	TRBJ1-6	TGTGCCAGCAGCTCCACCGGGACAGATAATTCACCCCTCCACTTT	CASSSTGTDNSPLHF
TRBD2	many	TRBV9	TRBJ2-1	TGTGCCAGCAGCAAGGATGCGGGGGGGCTGTCCTACAATGAGCAGTTCTTC	CASSKDAGGLSYNEQFF
.	.	TRBV2	TRBJ2-5	TGTGCCAGCTTACGCAGGGAACCTCAAGAGACCCAGTACTTC	CASLRREPQETQYF
.	once	TRBV20-1	TRBJ1-1	TGCAGTGCTAGAGTCCAGACGTACTGGAACACTGAAGCTTTCTTT	CSARVQTYWNTEAFF
.	.	TRBV5-1	TRBJ2-1	TGCGCCAGCAGCTTGGCCCGGGGGACGTACAATGAGCAGTTCTTC	CASSLARGTYNEQFF
.	few	TRBV7-9	TRBJ2-3	TGTGCCAGCAGCCCCGGGACCTTTAGCACAGGTACGCAGTATTTT	CASSPGTFSTGTQYF
.	.	TRBV20-1	TRBJ2-5	TGCAGTGCTAGAGATTTGAAAGAGACCCAGTACTTC	CSARDLKETQYF
.	many	TRBV5-5	TRBJ2-5	TGTGCCAGCAGCCCCTCGCACGCAGGGGCCGAGACCCAGTACTTC	CASSPSHAGAETQYF
TRBD1	.	TRBV12-3/TRBV12-4	TRBJ2-1	TGTGCCAGCAGTCGAACATCACAGGGGTCCACTGAGCAGTTCTTC	CASSRTSQGSTEQFF
.	.	TRBV7-6	TRBJ1-1	TGTGCCAGCAGCTTTCGACCGGGAACTGAAGCTTTCTTT	CASSFRPGTEAFF
.	.	TRBV20-1	TRBJ2-1	TGCAGTGCTAGACAGTGGGGGGCCCCTAACAATGAGCAGTTCTTC	CSARQWGAPNNEQFF
.	.	TRBV29-1	TRBJ2-3	TGCAGCGGGTCCCAAAGGGGAGACACAGATACGCAGTATTTT	CSGSQRGDTDTQYF
.	.	TRBV12-3/TRBV12-4	TRBJ1-1	TGTGCCAGCAGGTCCGGACGGACCACTGAAGCTTTCTTT	CASRSGRTTEAFF
TRBD1	.	TRBV27	TRBJ2-7	TGTGCCAGCAGTCAACACCGGGACAGGGGTTACGAGCAGTACTTC	CASSQHRDRGYEQYF
.	.	TRBV3-1	TRBJ2-3	TGTGCCAGCAGCCACACGCCAGATACGCAGTATTTT	CASSHTPDTQYF
TRBD2	.	TRBV10-3	TRBJ2-5	TGTGCCATCAGCTGGGGGGGTCAAGAGACCCAGTACTTC	CAISWGGQETQYF
TRBD1	once	TRBV5-1	TRBJ1-1	TGCGCCAGCATGCCCTCGACAGGGGTGGATGAAGCTTTCTTT	CASMPSTGVDEAFF
TRBD1	few	TRBV5-6	TRBJ2-7	TGTGCCAGCAGCTCGGGACAGTTGACCTACGAGCAGTACTTC	CASSSGQLTYEQYF
.	few	TRBV15	TRBJ1-2	TGTGCCACCAGCAGAGAGCCAGGGACCTATGGCTACACCTTC	CATSREPGTYGYTF
.	few	TRBV7-4	TRBJ2-3	TGTGCCAGCAGCCCCAAGGAGTGGGCAGACAGAAGCACAGATACGCAGTATTTT	CASSPKEWADRSTDTQYF
.	.	TRBV12-3/TRBV12-4	TRBJ1-1	TGTGCCAGCAGCCCGTACGATAAGGGTGAAGCTTTCTTT	CASSPYDKGEAFF
.	.	TRBV5-1	TRBJ1-1	TGCGCCAGCAGCTTAGGACAGCCGGGCACTGAAGCTTTCTTT	CASSLGQPGTEAFF
.	many	TRBV20-1	TRBJ1-2	TGCAGTGCCCCTAACTATGGCTACACCTTC	CSAPNYGYTF
.	.	TRBV5-1	TRBJ2-4	TGCGCCAGCAGTACCGGGACTTTAGCCAAAAACATTCAGTACTTC	CASSTGTLAKNIQYF
.	.	TRBV12-3/TRBV12-4	TRBJ1-2	TGTGCCAGCGGGGGAGGAGGGGTCTATGGCTACACCTTC	CASGGGGVYGYTF
.	few	TRBV11-1	TRBJ1-1	TGTGCCAGCAGCTTAAGGGTTGATGGCACTGAAGCTTTCTTT	CASSLRVDGTEAFF
.	.	TRBV10-1	TRBJ1-5	TGCGCCAGCAGTGGCTGCAGCCCGCCCGGTCAGCCCCAGCATTTT	CASSGCSPPGQPQHF
TRBD1	few	TRBV6-5	TRBJ2-5	TGTGCCAGCAGTTCCCGGACAGGGTACGAAGAGACCCAGTACTTC	CASSSRTGYEETQYF
.	few	TRBV6-1	TRBJ1-5	TGTGCCAGCACCTTGGGGACTAAGACTAATCAGCCCCAGCATTTT	CASTLGTKTNQPQHF
.	.	TRBV20-1	TRBJ2-6	TGCAGTGGAACAATGGGGGCCAACGTCCGGACTTTC	CSGTMGANVRTF
.	.	TRBV20-1	TRBJ1-2	TGCAGTGCTAGAGATTCCAGGGGTCCTAGGAATGGCTACACCTTC	CSARDSRGPRNGYTF
TRBD2	.	TRBV9	TRBJ2-5	TGTGCCAGCAGCGTAGGGACTAGCGGGGGGGCGGAGACCCAGTACTTC	CASSVGTSGGAETQYF
TRBD2	.	TRBV20-1	TRBJ2-5	TGCAGTGCTAGAGATCATAGCGGGGGGGGTCAAGAGACCCAGTACTTC	CSARDHSGGGQETQYF
.	.	TRBV10-3	TRBJ2-3	TGTGCCATCTCCCCGATATCGGGGAGCACAGATACGCAGTATTTT	CAISPISGSTDTQYF
.	.	TRBV5-8	TRBJ2-3	TGTGCCAGCAGCTTGGGACTTCGCCGTGGCACAGATACGCAGTATTTT	CASSLGLRRGTDTQYF
.	.	TRBV20-1	TRBJ2-4	TGCAGTGCTAGACTAGTTGGAGCCAAAAACATTCAGTACTTC	CSARLVGAKNIQYF
.	.	TRBV2	TRBJ1-2	TGTGCCAGCAGTGAAGAGGCAGGGAACGGCTACACCTTC	CASSEEAGNGYTF
.	.	TRBV6-2/TRBV6-3	TRBJ2-1	TGTGCCAGCACCCAAAGAGGGGGGGCGAGTAATGAGCAGTTCTTC	CASTQRGGASNEQFF
.	.	TRBV6-5	TRBJ1-1	TGTGCCACAGAGGTACGGGGGCTTGGCACTGAAGCTTTCTTT	CATEVRGLGTEAFF
.	.	TRBV20-1	TRBJ1-5	TGCAGTGCTTATCCGGGAAGAGGGTCTCATCAGCCCCAGCATTTT	CSAYPGRGSHQPQHF
.	.	TRBV28	TRBJ2-5	TGTGCCAGCAGTTTTCTAGGGGTGGAGGGGCAAGAGACCCAGTACTTC	CASSFLGVEGQETQYF